One and the same sample provided the 27 T cell receptor beta chains below, sequenced in a study of CD4+ T cells in melanoma (dated by TCRdb to 2021 to 2024). Library preparation used the immunoSEQ multiplex PCR assay. What TCRdb holds here is the immuneACCESS table cut down to in-frame rearrangements. Part of the clones is not present; checked against another copy, under half of the missing clones reflect an unresolved V gene, and the others are unexplained. A total of some 21,000 clones appear in this sample, just under 80% of them only once. The ten largest clones add up to approximately 9.9% of the sample. The receptor set was obtained from a human donor with melanoma.

The rearrangement links TRBV6-1 to TRBJ2-7; D call uncertain. The V gene's germline CDR1 is MNHNS and CDR2 SASEGT. V lost 6 bases, J lost 1 base, and 13 bases lay in between. The CDR3 is 14 amino acids. CDR3 DNA sequence: TGTGCCAGCAGGCGCACAAGTCCTTCCTACGAGCAGTACTTC. It is translated as CASRRTSPSYEQYF.

The rearrangement links TRBV28 to TRBJ1-2; 7 bases match TRBD1. The CDR3 contains 15 residues. J lost 4 bases, V lost 1 base, and 6 bases had no gene match. Per the germline V gene, CDR1 is MDHEN and CDR2 is SYDVKM. CDR3 amino acids: CASSLSDRRLYGYTF. CDR3 DNA sequence: TGTGCCAGCAGTTTATCGGACAGGCGTCTCTATGGCTACACCTTC.

Written as DNA, the CDR3 is TGCAGTGGGGGGCTTCGGGGGACCCAGTACTTC. This sequence encodes CSGGLRGTQYF. J is TRBJ2-5 and V is TRBV20-1; a possible D gene is TRBD1 (6 bases). The CDR3 has 11 residues. Germline V gene data show CDR1 as DFQATT and CDR2 as SNEGSKA (reference sequence). The V end lost 7 bases, the J end lost 7 bases, and 13 bases lay between the germline ends.

The chain has TRBV5-1 and TRBJ1-1, with a tentative D call TRBD1 (5 bases). Germline lookup yields CDR1 SGHRS and CDR2 YFSETQ. The CDR3 totals 13 residues. Trimming shortened V by 2 bases and J by 1 base, and 6 bases separated the two germline ends. The CDR3 nucleotides read TGCGCCAGCAGCTTCGACAGGAACACTGAAGCTTTCTTT. Protein product: CASSFDRNTEAFF. The complete variable domain, with remaining parts taken from reference TRBV5-1 and TRBJ1-1, reads KAGVTQTPRYLIKTRGQQVTLSCSPISGHRSVSWYQQTPGQGLQFLFEYFSETQRNKGNFPGRFSGRQFSNSRSEMNVSTLELGDSALYLCASSFDRNTEAFFGQGTRLTVV.

The V call is TRBV6-1, the J call TRBJ2-7, with D uncertain. The V end was cut by 1 base, the J end by 2 bases, with 15 bases between. Germline CDR1 is MNHNS and CDR2 is SASEGT. The CDR3 runs to 16 residues. CDR3 residues: CASSEGGWTSPYEQYF. The CDR3 DNA sequence: TGTGCCAGCAGTGAAGGAGGTTGGACCAGTCCCTACGAGCAGTACTTC.

This clone has more than one count but fewer than ten. The CDR3 nucleotides are TGTGCCAGCAGTTACTCCGGGGGGCAGCAGTTCTTC. Translating it yields CASSYSGGQQFF. This rearrangement joins TRBV6-6 to TRBJ2-1, with D perhaps matching TRBD2 (7 bases). Germline CDR1 is MNHNY and CDR2 is SVGAGI (reference sequence). With 0 bases removed from V and 11 bases from J, the gap between germline ends came to 8 bases. The CDR3 totals 12 residues.

The J gene is TRBJ2-3, the V gene TRBV7-9, with a possible D match to TRBD2 (6 bases). Germline assignment: CDR1 SEHNR and CDR2 FQNEAQ (reference sequence). The CDR3 sequence is 15 residues long. V lost 2 bases to trimming and J lost 0 bases, with 9 bases between them. CDR3 DNA sequence: TGTGCCAGCAGCTTACCGGGGGTCAGCACAGATACGCAGTATTTT. The encoded protein is CASSLPGVSTDTQYF.

This rearrangement joins TRBV7-5 to TRBJ1-2; the table's D call, TRBD1, was not checked against the DNA. TRBV7-5 is designated a pseudogene. This CDR3 region has 17 residues. As DNA, the CDR3 is TGTGCCAGAAGCTTACGGACAGGGGGCTCCGGCCTCTATGGCTACACCTTC. Its translation: CARSLRTGGSGLYGYTF.

This chain connects TRBV10-3 to TRBJ2-7; D gene ambiguous. Trimming shortened V by 3 bases and J by 6 bases, and 12 bases separated the two germline ends. There are 13 residues in the CDR3. Germline V gene lookup returns CDR1 ENHRY and CDR2 SYGVKD. DNA for the CDR3: TGTGCCATCAGTGAAACTCTCGCGGTCGAGCAGTACTTC. Residues: CAISETLAVEQYF.

This chain uses TRBV7-8 with TRBJ2-7; D possibly corresponds to TRBD2 (7 bases). There are 12 residues in the CDR3. V shed 6 bases and J shed 9 bases, with 15 bases lying between them. Germline assignment: CDR1 SGHVS and CDR2 FQNEAQ. The CDR3 loop reads CASRIEGGAQYF. Written as DNA, the CDR3 is TGTGCCAGCAGGATAGAAGGGGGGGCGCAGTACTTC.

The V call is TRBV10-3, the J call TRBJ1-2, with D perhaps TRBD1 (6 bases). The CDR3 is 15 amino acids. Trimming left V 6 bases short and J 4 bases short, with 18 bases between. CDR1 is ENHRY, CDR2 SYGVKD, per germline. CDR3: CAISPGHGMSYGYTF. CDR3 nucleotide sequence: TGTGCCATCAGCCCGGGACACGGAATGAGCTATGGCTACACCTTC.

The V gene is TRBV18, the J gene TRBJ2-1, with D possibly TRBD2 on 5 matching bases. Germline lookup yields CDR1 KGHSH and CDR2 LQKENI. CDR3 length: 13 residues. V lost 2 bases, J lost 7 bases, and 9 bases lay in between. In nucleotides, the CDR3 is TGTGCCAGCTCACCAATACGAGGGAATGAGCAGTTCTTC. As protein: CASSPIRGNEQFF.

The rearrangement uses TRBV7-2 and TRBJ1-2, with 7 positions matching TRBD1. In germline, CDR1 is SGHTA, CDR2 FQGNSA. J gave up 7 bases and V 5 bases, and 10 bases lay outside the gene matches. CDR3 length equals 14 residues. DNA of the CDR3: TGTGCCAGCAGCACCCAGGCAAGGGGGCTTGGCTACACCTTC. Translation gives CASSTQARGLGYTF.

The chain uses TRBV6-5 and TRBJ2-7; TRBD2 is a possible D gene (6 bases). CDR3 length: 13 amino acids. Per the germline V gene, CDR1 is MNHEY and CDR2 is SVGAGI. Trimming took 2 bases from V and 5 from J, leaving 10 bases between them. The CDR3 region has the DNA TGTGCCAGCAGTTACACACGGGGGAACGAGCAGTACTTC. Protein sequence: CASSYTRGNEQYF.

The chain combines TRBV6-5 with TRBJ2-5, with a weak D call TRBD2 (6 bases). Germline V gene lookup returns CDR1 MNHEY and CDR2 SVGAGI. This CDR3 has 16 amino acids. V dropped 4 bases and J dropped 1 base, with 16 bases sitting between them. The CDR3 DNA sequence: TGTGCCAGCAGTTCCGTCGGGAGCAGGCTCCAAGAGACCCAGTACTTC. Translating gives CASSSVGSRLQETQYF.

This chain connects TRBV5-1 to TRBJ2-1, with a possible D match to TRBD2 (6 bases). Trimming left V 5 bases short and J 0 bases short, with 12 bases between. CDR3 size: 15 residues. In germline, CDR1 is SGHRS, CDR2 YFSETQ. The CDR3 is CASRSSGSSYNEQFF. As DNA, the CDR3 is TGCGCCAGCAGGAGTAGCGGCAGCTCCTACAATGAGCAGTTCTTC.

This chain uses TRBV28 with TRBJ2-1; D not certain. Deletions cut 4 bases from V and 7 bases from J, with 14 bases between. CDR1 and CDR2 from the germline V gene are MDHEN and SYDVKM. This CDR3 comprises 14 residues. DNA for the CDR3: TGTGCCAGCAGTTCCCGGAAGGGTCGGAATGAGCAGTTCTTC. This sequence encodes CASSSRKGRNEQFF.

This chain uses TRBV13 with TRBJ1-1; D uncertain. With 1 base removed from V and 0 bases from J, the gap between germline ends came to 3 bases. Per germline, CDR1 PRHDT and CDR2 FYEKMQ (reference sequence). The CDR3 runs 13 residues. The DNA of the CDR3 is TGTGCCAGCAGCTTAGAGCTGAACACTGAAGCTTTCTTT. Its protein product is CASSLELNTEAFF. The entire variable domain, with the rest obtained from reference TRBV13 and TRBJ1-1, is as follows: AAGVIQSPRHLIKEKRETATLKCYPIPRHDTVYWYQQGPGQDPQFLISFYEKMQSDKGSIPDRFSAQQFSDYHSELNMSSLELGDSALYFCASSLELNTEAFFGQGTRLTVV.

The chain has TRBV6-4 and TRBJ1-2; D gene uncertain. CDR3 size: 14 residues. Germline V lookup: CDR1 MRHNA, CDR2 SNTAGT. Trimming removed 3 bases at V and 8 bases at J, with 16 bases between. The CDR3 loop reads CASSDIGRGEGYTF. CDR3 in DNA: TGTGCCAGCAGTGATATTGGCCGAGGCGAGGGCTACACCTTC.

The chain combines TRBV4-1 with TRBJ2-4; D is unresolved. Germline CDR1 MGHRA, CDR2 YSYEKL. CDR3 size: 14 residues. V lost 1 base and J lost 8, with 12 bases in between. CDR3: CASSQGKGGDIQYF. CDR3 DNA sequence: TGCGCCAGCAGCCAAGGGAAAGGTGGGGACATTCAGTACTTC.

This clone was observed a handful of times. The gene calls are TRBV6-1 and TRBJ2-3; D not resolved. Germline CDR1 is MNHNS and CDR2 is SASEGT. Trimming took 4 bases from V and 0 from J, leaving 11 bases between them. The CDR3 totals 15 residues. Written as DNA, the CDR3 is TGTGCCAGCAGTGGGGCCGTTACTAGCACAGATACGCAGTATTTT. Encoded protein: CASSGAVTSTDTQYF.

This sequence joins TRBV7-6 and TRBJ2-2; D is undetermined. V lost 4 bases to trimming and J lost 1 base, with 13 bases between them. The CDR3 runs to 16 residues. Germline loops: CDR1 SGHVS, CDR2 FNYEAQ. The CDR3, as DNA: TGTGCCAGCAGCTACCTCACAGAACAGAACACCGGGGAGCTGTTTTTT. It specifies CASSYLTEQNTGELFF.

Only a few counts were recorded for this clone. The genes are TRBV6-5 and TRBJ1-5; D remains ambiguous. CDR3 length: 14 residues. CDR1 and CDR2 from the germline V gene are MNHEY and SVGAGI. V lost 6 bases, J lost 7 bases, and 16 bases lay in between. CDR3 DNA: TGTGCCAGCAGCCGATTCTTCGGTGGACAGCCCCAGCATTTT. Protein product: CASSRFFGGQPQHF.

Concerning this clone: An end of the junction differs from the germline gene, which may be a read error. The chain is built from TRBV7-9 and TRBJ1-1, with D possibly matching TRBD1 (6 bases). This CDR3 comprises 13 residues. Germline V gene lookup returns CDR1 SEHNR and CDR2 FQNEAQ (reference sequence). This CDR3 reads CASTLGGRTEAFF. The CDR3 nucleotides are TGTGCCAGCACCTTAGGGGGTCGCACTGAAGCTTTCTTT.

The gene calls are TRBV5-4 and TRBJ2-7; 7 bases map to TRBD1. Trimming cost V 4 bases and J 2 bases; bases outside gene matches: 9. The germline gives CDR1 SGHNT, CDR2 YYREEE (reference sequence). The CDR3 consists of 15 residues. CDR3 coding DNA: TGTGCCAGCAGCCCGGCCGGGACAGCCACCTACGAGCAGTACTTC. Residues: CASSPAGTATYEQYF.

The chain joins TRBV30 to TRBJ2-4; 8 positions match TRBD2. The germline V gene encodes CDR1 GTSNPN and CDR2 SVGIG (reference sequence). The V gene end was trimmed by 3 bases and the J gene end by 6 bases; junction bases not matched to a gene: 4. The CDR3 length is 13 residues. The CDR3 is CAWSGGGANIQYF. The CDR3 nucleotides read TGTGCCTGGAGCGGGGGGGGCGCAAACATTCAGTACTTC.

This clone was counted once. This rearrangement joins TRBV21-1 to TRBJ2-2. TRBV21-1 is termed a pseudogene. The CDR3 spans 16 residues. The CDR3: CASSKGQFQDTGELFF. In nucleotides, the CDR3 is TGTGCCAGCAGCAAGGGTCAATTCCAAGACACCGGGGAGCTGTTTTTT.